The 9 T cell receptor beta chains presented below share a single source sample, sequenced in a study of CD8 T cells in Susac syndrome. The authors reverse transcribed about 0.5 to 1 ug RNA with random hexamers. One entry per CDR3 protein, called by TCRdb with MiXCR from the immunoSEQ multiplex PCR reads. The sample contains approximately 100,000 distinct CDR3 sequences, about 95% of which appear only once. The material sequenced was CD4+ T cells from PBMCs. The source of these receptors is a human donor in good health.

J is TRBJ2-4 and V is TRBV6-5, with TRBD1 matching over 9 bases. With 2 bases clipped from V and 7 bases from J, the junction kept 3 bases outside the gene matches. The CDR3 covers 14 residues. Germline CDR1 MNHEY, CDR2 SVGAGI. CDR3 in DNA: TGTGCCAGCAGTTACCGACAGGGGGGTAACATTCAGTACTTC. As protein: CASSYRQGGNIQYF.

V usage is TRBV4-2 and J usage is TRBJ2-7, with 14 nucleotides matching TRBD2. Germline CDR1 is LGHNA and CDR2 is YNFKEQ. The CDR3 covers 20 residues. V gave up 0 bases and J gave up 0 bases; unmatched junction bases: 10. DNA for the CDR3: TGTGCCAGCAGCCAAGATGCCCGGACTAGCGGGGGGCCATCCTCCTACGAGCAGTACTTC. Its translation: CASSQDARTSGGPSSYEQYF.

This clonotype was detected only once. The chain has TRBV5-1 and TRBJ2-4; 9 positions match TRBD2. The V and J ends lost 0 bases and 7 bases, in that order; junction bases with no gene match: 8. The CDR3 loop spans 16 amino acids. The V gene's germline CDR1 is SGHRS and CDR2 YFSETQ. The CDR3 region has the DNA TGCGCCAGCAGCTTGGTGACTAGCGGAGATTATAACATTCAGTACTTC. Its translation is CASSLVTSGDYNIQYF. Full variable domain (outside the CDR3, taken from reference TRBV5-1 and TRBJ2-4): KAGVTQTPRYLIKTRGQQVTLSCSPISGHRSVSWYQQTPGQGLQFLFEYFSETQRNKGNFPGRFSGRQFSNSRSEMNVSTLELGDSALYLCASSLVTSGDYNIQYFGAGTRLSVL.

The chain links TRBV18 to TRBJ2-1, with D uncertain. The CDR3 is 12 residues long. Germline V gene sequence: CDR1 KGHSH, CDR2 LQKENI. The V gene lost 3 bases and the J gene lost 7 bases, with 7 bases spanning the gap. This chain's CDR3 is CASSPQANEQFF. CDR3 nucleotides: TGTGCCAGCTCACCGCAAGCGAATGAGCAGTTCTTC.

The chain recombines TRBV2 with TRBJ1-5, with TRBD1 matching over 8 bases. Germline V gene lookup returns CDR1 SNHLY and CDR2 FYNNEI. The junction had 6 bases not matched to a gene; V was cut back by 6 bases and J by 2 bases. CDR3 length: 15 residues. CDR3 in amino acids: CASSAIQGGNQPQHF. CDR3 nucleotide sequence: TGTGCCAGCAGCGCAATACAGGGGGGCAATCAGCCCCAGCATTTT.

The chain carries TRBV18 and TRBJ2-5; the D is unclear. The CDR3 sequence is 10 residues long. Germline assignment: CDR1 KGHSH and CDR2 LQKENI. The germline V and J ends were trimmed by 5 bases and 5 bases, with 3 bases remaining between them. CDR3 residues: CASSEETQYF. The CDR3 DNA reads as TGTGCCAGCTCAGAGGAGACCCAGTACTTC.

V is TRBV29-1 and J is TRBJ1-1; tentative D call: TRBD1 (5 bases). The length of the CDR3 is 12 residues. With 4 bases removed from V and 4 bases from J, the gap between germline ends came to 10 bases. CDR1 is SQVTM and CDR2 is ANQGSEA in the germline V gene. CDR3 region: CSVVGGGTEAFF. CDR3 nucleotide sequence: TGCAGCGTTGTCGGGGGTGGCACTGAAGCTTTCTTT.

The chain carries TRBV5-1 and TRBJ2-7; a possible D gene is TRBD2 (5 bases). From germline, CDR1 is SGHRS and CDR2 YFSETQ. There are 14 residues in the CDR3. Trimming stripped 3 bases from V and 2 bases from J, with 12 bases between. For the CDR3, the DNA is TGCGCCAGCAGCTCCGAATCCGGGGCCTACGAGCAGTACTTC. It encodes CASSSESGAYEQYF. Using reference TRBV5-1 and TRBJ2-7 for the parts outside the CDR3, the full variable domain is KAGVTQTPRYLIKTRGQQVTLSCSPISGHRSVSWYQQTPGQGLQFLFEYFSETQRNKGNFPGRFSGRQFSNSRSEMNVSTLELGDSALYLCASSSESGAYEQYFGPGTRLTVT.

This chain uses TRBV7-9 with TRBJ2-1, with D unresolved. CDR1 and CDR2 (germline): SEHNR, FQNEAQ (reference sequence). V dropped 5 bases and J dropped 6 bases, with 14 bases sitting between them. The CDR3 totals 14 residues. The CDR3 nucleotides are TGTGCCAGCAGCCCAGGATCGCTGGTCAATGAGCAGTTCTTC. Translated: CASSPGSLVNEQFF.